One and the same sample provided the 19 T cell receptor beta chains below, sequenced in a study of shared clonotypes between healthy human individuals. This table comes from immunoSEQ multiplex PCR, and its TCRdb copy is limited to in-frame clones, with some not included. The sample gives 2 million to 2.5 million clones, 85% to 95% of which show up once; 0.1% to 0.15% is in the top ten. The sample comprised naive CD4+ T cells sorted from blood. Regarding subset: CD45RA+ positively selected. Receptors were obtained from a man aged 18 to 35 in good health.

The CDR3 bases are TGTGCCAGCAGCTTAGGTTTCGGTGCAACTAATGAAAAACTGTTTTTT. This gives the protein CASSLGFGATNEKLFF. This chain connects TRBV7-2 to TRBJ1-4; no reliable D call. Deletions cut 1 base from V and 0 bases from J, with 9 bases between. The germline CDR1 and CDR2 sequences are SGHTA and FQGNSA. This CDR3 is 16 amino acids long.

The chain combines TRBV25-1 with TRBJ2-5; TRBD2 might be the D (5 bases). This CDR3 is built from 13 residues. Trimming took 5 bases from V and 2 from J, leaving 9 bases between them. CDR1 and CDR2 from the germline V gene are MGHDK and SYGVNS. In nucleotides, the CDR3 is TGTGCCAGCAGTCGGGGTCCGCAAGAGACCCAGTACTTC. This codes for CASSRGPQETQYF. Drawing the rest from reference TRBV25-1 and TRBJ2-5, the complete variable domain is EADIYQTPRYLVIGTGKKITLECSQTMGHDKMYWYQQDPGMELHLIHYSYGVNSTEKGDLSSESTVSRIRTEHFPLTLESARPSHTSQYLCASSRGPQETQYFGPGTRLLVL.

This chain connects TRBV5-3 to TRBJ1-6; no clear D. TRBV5-3 is filed as an ORF, its function uncertain. V dropped 5 bases and J dropped 0 bases, with 30 bases sitting between them. This CDR3 is 22 amino acids long. In DNA form, the CDR3 reads TGTGCCAGAAGTGTGGTTATTGAGATGGCCAAAGGCCCTAGCTCCTATAATTCACCCCTCCACTTT. Amino acids: CARSVVIEMAKGPSSYNSPLHF.

The V and J genes are TRBV11-2 and TRBJ2-3; 7 bases map to TRBD1. Germline V gene lookup returns CDR1 SGHAT and CDR2 FQNNGV. The CDR3 totals 14 residues. The trim removed 4 bases at V and 1 base at J, leaving 2 bases unmatched. This CDR3 reads CASSSGTGTDTQYF. DNA of the CDR3: TGTGCCAGCAGCTCCGGGACAGGCACAGATACGCAGTATTTT.

The V call is TRBV6-5, the J call TRBJ1-2; the D is unclear. The germline V and J ends were trimmed by 6 bases and 3 bases, with 8 bases remaining between them. CDR1 is MNHEY and CDR2 is SVGAGI in the germline V gene. The CDR3 is 12 amino acids. CDR3 sequence (DNA): TGTGCCAGCAGGAGTCAGGACTATGGCTACACCTTC. It translates to CASRSQDYGYTF.

The genes are TRBV5-4 and TRBJ1-2; perhaps TRBD1 as D (5 bases). This CDR3 has 16 amino acids. Germline V gene data show CDR1 as SGHNT and CDR2 as YYREEE (reference sequence). V lost 1 base and J 4 bases, leaving 17 bases between the germline ends. CDR3: CASSLLWESRAYGYTF. Here the CDR3 DNA reads TGTGCCAGCAGCTTGCTCTGGGAAAGCAGGGCCTATGGCTACACCTTC. Supplemented by reference TRBV5-4 and TRBJ1-2, the full variable domain reads ETGVTQSPTHLIKTRGQQVTLRCSSQSGHNTVSWYQQALGQGPQFIFQYYREEENGRGNFPPRFSGLQFPNYSSELNVNALELDDSALYLCASSLLWESRAYGYTFGSGTRLTVV.

V is TRBV30 and J is TRBJ1-1; D may be TRBD1 (5 bases). The germline V gene has CDR1 GTSNPN and CDR2 SVGIG (reference sequence). V lost 3 bases, J lost 7 bases, and 9 bases lay in between. This CDR3 has 11 amino acids. The CDR3 protein is CAWSVTGEAFF. CDR3 nucleotide sequence: TGTGCCTGGAGCGTTACAGGTGAAGCTTTCTTT.

Remarks on this clone: The sample holds other DNA sequences that translate to the same CDR3. V gene TRBV30 combines with J gene TRBJ1-1; 7 bases are a match to TRBD1. CDR3 length: 14 residues. J lost 1 base, V lost 2 bases, and 4 bases had no gene match. Germline V lookup: CDR1 GTSNPN, CDR2 SVGIG (reference sequence). The CDR3 reads CAWSRQGGNTEAFF. Written as DNA, the CDR3 is TGTGCCTGGAGTAGACAGGGCGGGAACACTGAAGCTTTCTTT.

The chain is built from TRBV6-5 and TRBJ2-7; 7 nucleotides line up with TRBD1. The CDR3 contains 14 residues. V lost 10 bases to trimming and J lost 1 base; unmatched junction nucleotides: 10. Per germline, CDR1 MNHEY and CDR2 SVGAGI. This chain's CDR3 is CATKNRGVSYEQYF. CDR3 coding DNA: TGTGCCACAAAAAACAGGGGAGTGTCCTACGAGCAGTACTTC.

A remark on this clone: Other DNA variants within this sample encode the same CDR3. The chain employs TRBV10-3 and TRBJ2-2; D is perhaps TRBD1 or TRBD2 (5 bases each). The CDR3 contains 14 residues. From germline, CDR1 is ENHRY and CDR2 SYGVKD. Trimming took off 2 bases at V and 2 bases at J, with 6 bases between the two ends. CDR3 loop: CAISEGTNTGELFF. In DNA form, the CDR3 reads TGTGCCATCAGTGAGGGGACCAACACCGGGGAGCTGTTTTTT.

The chain joins TRBV18 to TRBJ2-5, with D possibly TRBD1 on 5 matching bases. The CDR3 length is 14 residues. CDR1 is KGHSH, CDR2 LQKENI, per germline. V was cut by 1 base and J by 5 bases, with 11 bases left in between. CDR3 protein: CASSPRVRDETQYF. For the CDR3, the DNA is TGTGCCAGCTCACCACGGGTCAGGGATGAGACCCAGTACTTC.

This clone was counted a single time. The gene calls are TRBV7-2 and TRBJ2-4; D ambiguous. V was trimmed by 2 bases and J by 4 bases, leaving 6 bases between them. This CDR3 spans 13 amino acids. Germline loops: CDR1 SGHTA, CDR2 FQGNSA. The CDR3 sequence is CASSLLVKNIQYF. As DNA, the CDR3 is TGTGCCAGCAGCTTACTAGTGAAAAACATTCAGTACTTC.

The chain couples TRBV5-1 to TRBJ2-7; TRBD1 matches at 12 bases. Germline loops: CDR1 SGHRS, CDR2 YFSETQ. J lost 2 bases, V lost 1 base, and 13 bases had no gene match. This CDR3 has 19 residues. CDR3 coding DNA: TGCGCCAGCAGCTTGACTCCGGGACAGGGGGCGTCTTTTGCCTACGAGCAGTACTTC. This gives the protein CASSLTPGQGASFAYEQYF.

This sequence joins TRBV6-1 and TRBJ2-3; D unresolved. Per the germline V gene, CDR1 is MNHNS and CDR2 is SASEGT. The CDR3 covers 13 residues. The ends were cut back, 6 bases at V and 4 bases at J, with 11 bases in the middle. CDR3 residues: CASRTDAPDTQYF. CDR3 nucleotide sequence: TGTGCCAGCAGGACGGACGCCCCAGATACGCAGTATTTT.

The gene calls are TRBV23-1 and TRBJ2-4, with D unresolved. TRBV23-1 belongs to the ORF category, with a function that is uncertain. Trimming took 7 bases from V and 0 from J, leaving 16 bases between them. This CDR3 is built from 16 residues. The chain's CDR3 is CASTRRKALAKNIQYF. CDR3 in DNA: TGCGCCAGCACGAGACGGAAGGCCCTAGCCAAAAACATTCAGTACTTC.

This clone was seen only once. V usage is TRBV5-5 and J usage is TRBJ2-1; 10 nucleotides align to TRBD2. The CDR3 sequence is 16 residues long. Germline trimming cut 0 bases from V and 4 bases from J; bases unmatched to any gene: 4. Germline CDR1 and CDR2: SGHKS and YYEKEE (reference sequence). Written as DNA, the CDR3 is TGTGCCAGCAGCTTGGGAGTTAGCGGGAGGTACAATGAGCAGTTCTTC. It specifies CASSLGVSGRYNEQFF.

The table lists this clone with a count of one. The V call is TRBV7-2, the J call TRBJ2-5; weak D call: TRBD1 (7 bases). The ends were cut back, 4 bases at V and 4 bases at J, with 19 bases in the middle. The CDR3 is 16 residues long. CDR1 is SGHTA, CDR2 FQGNSA, per germline. The CDR3 loop is CASSWSQGGGGETQYF. CDR3 nucleotides: TGTGCCAGCAGCTGGTCCCAGGGGGGAGGAGGAGAGACCCAGTACTTC.

This chain uses TRBV7-9 with TRBJ1-2, with 8 bases matching TRBD1. The ends lost 6 bases at V and 5 bases at J; junction bases unmatched: 5. In germline, CDR1 is SEHNR, CDR2 FQNEAQ (reference sequence). The CDR3 runs 13 residues. CDR3 protein: CASSIQGDYGYTF. Here the CDR3 DNA reads TGTGCCAGCAGTATACAGGGGGATTATGGCTACACCTTC.

This chain connects TRBV28 to TRBJ2-1, with 9 bases matching TRBD1. The ends lost 1 base at V and 3 bases at J; junction bases unmatched: 7. The CDR3 is 17 amino acids. Germline V gene lookup returns CDR1 MDHEN and CDR2 SYDVKM. CDR3 protein: CASSLSYRGLDYNEQFF. CDR3 in DNA: TGTGCCAGCAGTTTATCCTACAGGGGGCTGGACTACAATGAGCAGTTCTTC.